The present T cell receptor beta chain was sequenced within a study of shared clonotypes between healthy human individuals. This clone was counted between two and nine times. Naive CD8 cells lacked CD45RO, underwent positive selection for CCR7 and left out terminally differentiated effector memory CD45RA+ cells. Profiling relied on immunoSEQ multiplex PCR, and the TCRdb table lists in-frame clones only, not all of them. The data contain some 2.1 million clones, roughly 95% of them seen just once; the ten biggest clones take up 1.1%. The CDR3 loop spans 12 amino acids. Trimming cost V 7 bases and J 10 bases, with 16 bases left between them. Germline V gene lookup returns CDR1 MNHEY and CDR2 SMNVEV (reference sequence).

The chain employs TRBV27 and TRBJ1-2; D not certain. The TCR comes from a man aged 18 to 29 in good health. The material sequenced was naive CD8+ T cells sorted from blood. DNA of the CDR3: TGTGCCAGCAAGGCGCACAGCCATGACTACACCTTC. This translates into CASKAHSHDYTF.